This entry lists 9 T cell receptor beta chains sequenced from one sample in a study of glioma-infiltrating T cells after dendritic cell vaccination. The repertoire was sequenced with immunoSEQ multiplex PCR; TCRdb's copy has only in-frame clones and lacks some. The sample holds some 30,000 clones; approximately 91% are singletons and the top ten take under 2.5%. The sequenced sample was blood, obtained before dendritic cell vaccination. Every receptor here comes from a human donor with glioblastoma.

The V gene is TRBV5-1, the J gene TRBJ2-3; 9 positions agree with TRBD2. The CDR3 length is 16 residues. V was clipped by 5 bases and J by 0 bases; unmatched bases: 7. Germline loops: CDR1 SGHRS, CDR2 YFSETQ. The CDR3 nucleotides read TGCGCCAGCAGACCTAGCGGGGCTTCTAGCACAGATACGCAGTATTTT. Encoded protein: CASRPSGASSTDTQYF.

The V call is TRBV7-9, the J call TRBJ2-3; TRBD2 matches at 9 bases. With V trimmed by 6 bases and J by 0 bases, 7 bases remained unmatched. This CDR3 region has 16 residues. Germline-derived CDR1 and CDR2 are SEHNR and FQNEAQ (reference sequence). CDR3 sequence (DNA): TGTGCCAGCAGTCCCGGACTAGCGAGTAGCACAGATACGCAGTATTTT. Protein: CASSPGLASSTDTQYF.

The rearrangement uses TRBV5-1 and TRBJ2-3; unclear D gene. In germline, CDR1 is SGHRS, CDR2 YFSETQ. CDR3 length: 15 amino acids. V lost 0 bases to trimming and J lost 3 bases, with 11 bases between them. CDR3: CASSLGATVTDTQYF. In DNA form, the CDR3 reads TGCGCCAGCAGCTTGGGAGCAACAGTGACAGATACGCAGTATTTT.

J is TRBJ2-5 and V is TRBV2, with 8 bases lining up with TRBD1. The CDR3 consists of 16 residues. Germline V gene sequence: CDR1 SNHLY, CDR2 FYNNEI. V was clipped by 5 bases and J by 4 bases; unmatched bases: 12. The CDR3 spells CASSTRQGTVVETQYF. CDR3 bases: TGTGCCAGCAGTACTAGACAGGGGACTGTGGTAGAGACCCAGTACTTC. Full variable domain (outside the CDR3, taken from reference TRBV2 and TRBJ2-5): EPEVTQTPSHQVTQMGQEVILRCVPISNHLYFYWYRQILGQKVEFLVSFYNNEISEKSEIFDDQFSVERPDGSNFTLKIRSTKLEDSAMYFCASSTRQGTVVETQYFGPGTRLLVL.

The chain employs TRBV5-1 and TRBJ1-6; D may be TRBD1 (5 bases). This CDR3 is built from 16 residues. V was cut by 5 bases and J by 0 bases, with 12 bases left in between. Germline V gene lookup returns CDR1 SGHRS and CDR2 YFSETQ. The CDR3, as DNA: TGCGCCAGCAGAACCACGGGGGGCTCCTATAATTCACCCCTCCACTTT. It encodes CASRTTGGSYNSPLHF. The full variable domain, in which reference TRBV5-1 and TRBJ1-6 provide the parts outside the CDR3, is KAGVTQTPRYLIKTRGQQVTLSCSPISGHRSVSWYQQTPGQGLQFLFEYFSETQRNKGNFPGRFSGRQFSNSRSEMNVSTLELGDSALYLCASRTTGGSYNSPLHFGNGTRLTVT.

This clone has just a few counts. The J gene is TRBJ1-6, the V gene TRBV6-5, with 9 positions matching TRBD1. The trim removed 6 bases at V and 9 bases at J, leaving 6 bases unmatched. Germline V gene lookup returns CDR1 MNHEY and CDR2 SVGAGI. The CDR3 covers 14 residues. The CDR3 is CASRGQGGSSPLHF. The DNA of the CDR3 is TGTGCCAGCAGGGGACAGGGAGGTAGTTCACCCCTCCACTTT.

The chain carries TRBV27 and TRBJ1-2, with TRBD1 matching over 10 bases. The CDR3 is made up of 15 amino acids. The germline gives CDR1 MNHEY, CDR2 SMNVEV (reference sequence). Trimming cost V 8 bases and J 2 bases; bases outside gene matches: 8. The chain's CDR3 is CASRDRGRLNYGYTF. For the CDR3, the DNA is TGTGCCAGCCGGGACAGGGGAAGGCTAAACTATGGCTACACCTTC.

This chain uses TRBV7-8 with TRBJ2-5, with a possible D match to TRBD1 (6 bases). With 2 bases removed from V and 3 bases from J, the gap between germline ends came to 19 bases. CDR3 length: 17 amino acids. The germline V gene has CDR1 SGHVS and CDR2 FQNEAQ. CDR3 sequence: CASSLTPPGEREETQYF. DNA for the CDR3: TGTGCCAGCAGCTTAACACCCCCAGGGGAACGGGAAGAGACCCAGTACTTC.

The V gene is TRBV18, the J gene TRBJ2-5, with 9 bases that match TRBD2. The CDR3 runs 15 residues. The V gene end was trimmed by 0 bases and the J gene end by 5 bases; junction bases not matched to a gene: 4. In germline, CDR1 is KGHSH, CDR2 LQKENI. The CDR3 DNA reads TGTGCCAGCTCACCACCGGGACTAGCCAGGGAGACCCAGTACTTC. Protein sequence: CASSPPGLARETQYF.